Each of the 20 T cell receptor beta chains below was sequenced from the same sample in a study of cytomegalovirus exposure and HLA in healthy donors. The PCR made use of 60 Vbeta and 13 Jbeta primers. The data were produced by immunoSEQ multiplex PCR, yet TCRdb's version contains in-frame clones alone and is incomplete. The repertoire holds 200,000 to 250,000 clones, with 75% as singletons. Sequenced sample: PBMCs. The receptors shown here come from a woman in her twenties or thirties in good health and CMV-seronegative.

The chain carries TRBV7-6 and TRBJ2-1, with 9 positions matching TRBD2. The germline CDR1 and CDR2 sequences are SGHVS and FNYEAQ. The CDR3 covers 13 residues. The V gene end was trimmed by 4 bases and the J gene end by 9 bases; junction bases not matched to a gene: 4. CDR3 bases: TGTGCCAGCAGCTCCCTAGCGGGGCGTGAGCAGTTCTTC. Its translation is CASSSLAGREQFF. Based on the CDR3 plus reference TRBV7-6 and TRBJ2-1, the full variable domain is GAGVSQSPRYKVTKRGQDVALRCDPISGHVSLYWYRQALGQGPEFLTYFNYEAQQDKSGLPNDRFSAERPEGSISTLTIQRTEQRDSAMYRCASSSLAGREQFFGPGTRLTVL.

The chain combines TRBV10-2 with TRBJ1-1, with D hard to call. Trimming took 1 base from V and 4 from J, leaving 7 bases between them. The length of the CDR3 is 13 residues. CDR1 WSHSY and CDR2 SAAADI come from the germline V gene. CDR3 region: CASSEFRGTEAFF. DNA for the CDR3: TGCGCCAGCAGTGAGTTTCGGGGCACTGAAGCTTTCTTT.

This chain connects TRBV5-8 to TRBJ2-2; D is perhaps TRBD2 (7 bases). CDR3 length equals 15 residues. V lost 6 bases and J 5 bases, leaving 17 bases between the germline ends. Germline lookup yields CDR1 SGHTS and CDR2 YDEGEE. CDR3 residues: CASNLGGPRTGELFF. Here the CDR3 DNA reads TGTGCCAGCAACCTCGGGGGGCCGAGAACCGGGGAGCTGTTTTTT.

The chain links TRBV30 to TRBJ1-1; 8 bases agree with TRBD1. Germline values: CDR1 GTSNPN, CDR2 SVGIG (reference sequence). V shed 2 bases and J 4 bases; nucleotides not matched to a gene: 12. The CDR3 runs to 16 residues. The CDR3 DNA reads as TGTGCCTGGAGTACCATCGGACAGGGAAGATTCACTGAAGCTTTCTTT. Its translation is CAWSTIGQGRFTEAFF.

This clone was counted a few times. The J gene is TRBJ1-1, the V gene TRBV5-4; 8 bases line up with TRBD1. V gave up 4 bases and J gave up 1 base; unmatched junction bases: 6. The germline gives CDR1 SGHNT, CDR2 YYREEE (reference sequence). There are 15 residues in the CDR3. DNA of the CDR3: TGTGCCAGCAGCCCCTCGACAGGGGCGAACACTGAAGCTTTCTTT. Translated: CASSPSTGANTEAFF.

This clone was found once. The V gene is TRBV6-5, the J gene TRBJ1-2; D not resolved. Per germline, CDR1 MNHEY and CDR2 SVGAGI. The CDR3 is 15 amino acids. Trimming shortened V by 4 bases and J by 4 bases, and 16 bases separated the two germline ends. This chain's CDR3 is CASSSPRAGSYGYTF. CDR3 DNA: TGTGCCAGCAGTTCCCCGCGGGCGGGAAGCTATGGCTACACCTTC.

This chain connects TRBV5-1 to TRBJ2-5; 9 nucleotides line up with TRBD2. With 4 bases clipped from V and 4 bases from J, the junction kept 5 bases outside the gene matches. The CDR3 is 14 amino acids. Germline CDR1 reads SGHRS; CDR2 reads YFSETQ. CDR3 sequence reads: CASSPLSGGETQYF. Written as DNA, the CDR3 is TGCGCCAGCAGCCCCCTTAGCGGGGGAGAGACCCAGTACTTC.

The chain is built from TRBV6-1 and TRBJ2-6; 12 nucleotides agree with TRBD1. CDR3 length equals 15 residues. CDR1 is MNHNS, CDR2 SASEGT, per germline. J gave up 4 bases and V 10 bases, and 5 bases lay outside the gene matches. In DNA, the CDR3 is TGTGCCACCCGGGACAGGGGGCCGGGGGCCAACGTCCTGACTTTC. It specifies CATRDRGPGANVLTF.

The chain recombines TRBV7-2 with TRBJ1-6; 7 positions match TRBD1. This CDR3 comprises 15 residues. V shed 5 bases, J shed 8 bases, and the junction held 9 bases outside the gene matches. Germline V gene data show CDR1 as SGHTA and CDR2 as FQGNSA. CDR3 nucleotide sequence: TGTGCCAGCAGCAAACGGACAGGACGGGATTCACCCCTCCACTTT. Protein product: CASSKRTGRDSPLHF. The variable domain in full, completed from reference TRBV7-2 and TRBJ1-6, reads GAGVSQSPSNKVTEKGKDVELRCDPISGHTALYWYRQSLGQGLEFLIYFQGNSAPDKSGLPSDRFSAERTGGSVSTLTIQRTQQEDSAVYLCASSKRTGRDSPLHFGNGTRLTVT.

The chain couples TRBV6-5 to TRBJ2-5; D remains ambiguous. Trimming removed 7 bases from V and 1 base from J, with 10 bases in between. CDR1 and CDR2 (germline): MNHEY, SVGAGI. The CDR3 length is 13 residues. Here the CDR3 reads CASKETLQETQYF. CDR3 DNA: TGTGCCAGCAAGGAGACGCTCCAAGAGACCCAGTACTTC.

This chain connects TRBV6-1 to TRBJ2-3; 9 positions match TRBD1. Trimming at V came to 8 bases and at J to 2 bases, leaving 8 bases not matched to a gene. This CDR3 contains 15 residues. Germline CDR1 and CDR2: MNHNS and SASEGT. The CDR3 nucleotides are TGTGCCAGCCAAACGGACAGGGGACCCACAGATACGCAGTATTTT. This codes for CASQTDRGPTDTQYF.

This CDR3 reads CASSGGAGETQYF. DNA for the CDR3: TGTGCCAGCAGCGGGGGGGCCGGAGAGACCCAGTACTTC. The rearrangement links TRBV6-6 to TRBJ2-5; TRBD2 agrees at 8 bases. CDR1 is MNHNY, CDR2 SVGAGI, per germline (reference sequence). V trimming: 6 bases; J trimming: 4 bases; junction bases outside the gene matches: 4. The CDR3 totals 13 residues.

V is TRBV6-6 and J is TRBJ1-1, with 8 bases matching TRBD1. The V segment lost 3 bases and the J segment 3 bases; nucleotides outside the gene matches: 6. Germline V gives CDR1 MNHNY, CDR2 SVGAGI (reference sequence). CDR3 size: 15 residues. The CDR3 loop is CASSYFSTGDTEAFF. The CDR3 DNA sequence: TGTGCCAGCAGTTATTTCTCGACAGGGGACACTGAAGCTTTCTTT.

This clone was seen once. This chain connects TRBV27 to TRBJ2-7; 11 bases agree with TRBD1. Per the germline V gene, CDR1 is MNHEY and CDR2 is SMNVEV (reference sequence). CDR3 length: 14 amino acids. After removal of 5 bases from V and 4 bases from J, the junction contained 4 bases not matched to a gene. CDR3 DNA sequence: TGTGCCAGCAGTATGGACAGGGGGCAGTACGAGCAGTACTTC. This translates into CASSMDRGQYEQYF.

This chain joins TRBV14 and TRBJ2-4, with D tentatively TRBD1 (6 bases). Germline-derived CDR1 and CDR2 are SGHDN and FVKESK. This CDR3 contains 12 residues. V was pared by 6 bases and J by 14 bases, with 17 bases between. CDR3 nucleotides: TGTGCCAGCAGTCCCCGGGACGGACAGAAGTACTTC. Its protein is CASSPRDGQKYF.

This chain joins TRBV6-1 and TRBJ2-1, with D possibly TRBD1 on 8 matching bases. Looked up from germline, CDR1 is MNHNS and CDR2 is SASEGT. The CDR3 length is 15 residues. The V and J ends lost 7 bases and 7 bases respectively, with 20 bases between them. CDR3 coding DNA: TGTGCCAGCACCGAGGGAACAGGGGGAGGGAATGAGCAGTTCTTC. This sequence encodes CASTEGTGGGNEQFF.

This clone showed up just a few times. This rearrangement joins TRBV27 to TRBJ1-1; D might be TRBD1 (5 bases). Germline CDR1 and CDR2: MNHEY and SMNVEV (reference sequence). This CDR3 spans 17 amino acids. Between the trimmed V and J ends, which lost 0 bases and 0 bases, there was a span of 14 bases. For the CDR3, the DNA is TGTGCCAGCAGTTTATCCCGACAGTCATCCGTGAACACTGAAGCTTTCTTT. Residues: CASSLSRQSSVNTEAFF.

CDR3 DNA: TGTGCCAGCAGTAAGCGGTATGCCATCTTCAATGAGCAGTTCTTC. It is translated as CASSKRYAIFNEQFF. V usage is TRBV21-1 and J usage is TRBJ2-1; TRBD2, the D gene given by the table, was not confirmed from the DNA. TRBV21-1 is noted as a pseudogene. This CDR3 has 15 residues.

CDR3 in DNA: TGCGCCAGCAGCTTGGCCGAGGGTACCCCATCAGAGACCCAGTACTTC. Its protein is CASSLAEGTPSETQYF. The rearrangement links TRBV5-1 to TRBJ2-5; D perhaps matches TRBD2 (5 bases). The ends were cut back, 0 bases at V and 4 bases at J, with 16 bases in the middle. The CDR3 totals 16 residues. Germline V gives CDR1 SGHRS, CDR2 YFSETQ. The full variable domain, completed using reference TRBV5-1 and TRBJ2-5, is KAGVTQTPRYLIKTRGQQVTLSCSPISGHRSVSWYQQTPGQGLQFLFEYFSETQRNKGNFPGRFSGRQFSNSRSEMNVSTLELGDSALYLCASSLAEGTPSETQYFGPGTRLLVL.

The chain carries TRBV9 and TRBJ2-7; 10 nucleotides agree with TRBD2. Looked up from germline, CDR1 is SGDLS and CDR2 is YYNGEE. The CDR3 runs to 14 residues. Unmatched junction bases numbered 4, after V lost 2 bases and J lost 5 bases. CDR3 amino acids: CASSVASGSHEQYF. CDR3 coding DNA: TGTGCCAGCAGCGTCGCTAGCGGGAGCCACGAGCAGTACTTC. Complete variable domain (other parts from reference TRBV9 and TRBJ2-7): DSGVTQTPKHLITATGQRVTLRCSPRSGDLSVYWYQQSLDQGLQFLIQYYNGEERAKGNILERFSAQQFPDLHSELNLSSLELGDSALYFCASSVASGSHEQYFGPGTRLTVT.